The clone carrying this T cell receptor (beta chain) was observed a few times. This sample stems from a study of identical twins. V was shortened by 1 base and J by 2 bases, with 14 bases between the two germline ends. Germline lookup yields CDR1 LNHDA and CDR2 SQIVND (reference sequence). This CDR3 region has 16 residues. Template switching, a step in the protocol, added a universal primer site, and cDNA carried unique molecular identifiers. TCRdb redid the calling of the 5' RACE reads with MiXCR, one entry per CDR3 protein. The data contain around 140,000 distinct CDR3 sequences, approximately 4% of them singletons.

V and J are TRBV19 and TRBJ2-5; perhaps D is TRBD1 or TRBD2 (6 bases each). This clonotype was sampled from a man aged 18 to 29 in good health. The sample comprised memory T cells sorted from blood. In nucleotides, the CDR3 is TGTGCCAGTAGTATAGTTCTAGGGGGGAATCAAGAGACCCAGTACTTC. Protein: CASSIVLGGNQETQYF.